The sequence of this TCR beta chain was determined in a study of OX40 agonist ivuxolimab in advanced cancers. About the research overall: Enrolled patients in dose escalation had cancers that were hepatocellular carcinoma, melanoma, renal cell or head and neck cancer.

Baseline, cycle 4 day 1, and cycle 7 day 1 were the blood sampling points. Sequencing used immunoSEQ multiplex PCR; TCRdb keeps in-frame clones, though not all of them. The sample records tens of thousands of clones, approximately 90% being singletons. The germline V gene encodes CDR1 SEHNR and CDR2 FQNEAQ (reference sequence). Trimming took 2 bases from V and 5 from J; bases not matched to a gene: 4. The CDR3 extends over 15 amino acids. The receptor was isolated from an adult with an advanced solid tumor such as melanoma, head and neck, liver or kidney cancer. The chain combines TRBV7-9 with TRBJ2-2; TRBD2 matches 8 bases. The sequencing used CD4+ or CD8+ T cells sorted from blood, collected in a trial of the OX40 agonist ivuxolimab. CDR3 protein: CASSLRASGTGELFF. In DNA form, the CDR3 reads TGTGCCAGCAGCTTAAGGGCTAGCGGGACCGGGGAGCTGTTTTTT.